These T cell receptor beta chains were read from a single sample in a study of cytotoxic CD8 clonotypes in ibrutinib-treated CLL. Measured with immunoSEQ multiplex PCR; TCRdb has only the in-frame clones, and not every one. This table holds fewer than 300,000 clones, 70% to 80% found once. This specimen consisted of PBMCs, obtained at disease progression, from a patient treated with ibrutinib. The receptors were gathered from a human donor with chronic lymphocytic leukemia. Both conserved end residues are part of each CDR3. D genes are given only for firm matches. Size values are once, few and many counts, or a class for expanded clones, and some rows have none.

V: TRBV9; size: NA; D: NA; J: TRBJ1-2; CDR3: CASSVVPQANQIGYTF; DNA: TGTGCCAGCAGCGTAGTCCCACAGGCGAATCAAATCGGCTACACCTTC
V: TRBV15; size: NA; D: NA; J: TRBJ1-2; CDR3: CATSRERVGGYTF; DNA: TGTGCCACCAGCAGAGAACGGGTAGGGGGCTACACCTTC
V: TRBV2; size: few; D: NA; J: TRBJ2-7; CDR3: CASGWDSGSGEQYF; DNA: TGTGCCAGCGGGTGGGACAGCGGTAGCGGCGAGCAGTACTTC
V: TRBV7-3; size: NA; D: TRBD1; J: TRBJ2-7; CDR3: CASSPDRGPKEQYF; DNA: TGTGCCAGCAGCCCTGACAGGGGACCGAAGGAGCAGTACTTC
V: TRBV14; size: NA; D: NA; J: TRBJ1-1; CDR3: CASSQGTAVNTEAFF; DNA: TGTGCCAGCAGCCAAGGGACCGCGGTGAACACTGAAGCTTTCTTT
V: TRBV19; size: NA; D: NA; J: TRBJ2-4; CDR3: CASSIGDTANIQYF; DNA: TGTGCCAGTAGTATAGGGGACACCGCAAACATTCAGTACTTC
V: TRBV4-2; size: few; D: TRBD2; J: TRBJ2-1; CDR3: CASSPQDRGTSNEQFF; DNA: TGTGCCAGCAGCCCGCAAGATAGGGGGACTAGCAATGAGCAGTTCTTC
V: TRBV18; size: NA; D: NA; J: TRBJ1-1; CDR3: CASSPAGSNTEAFF; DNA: TGTGCCAGCTCACCGGCGGGGTCCAACACTGAAGCTTTCTTT
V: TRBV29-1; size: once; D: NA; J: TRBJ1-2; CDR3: CSVPDGNYGYTF; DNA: TGCAGCGTTCCGGACGGAAACTATGGCTACACCTTC
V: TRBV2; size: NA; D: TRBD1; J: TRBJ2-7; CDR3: CASLKGQGAVEQYF; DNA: TGTGCCAGCCTGAAGGGACAGGGGGCCGTCGAGCAGTACTTC
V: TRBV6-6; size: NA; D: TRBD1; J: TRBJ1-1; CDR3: CASVLGQGNTEAFF; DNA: TGTGCCAGCGTCCTAGGACAGGGGAACACTGAAGCTTTCTTT
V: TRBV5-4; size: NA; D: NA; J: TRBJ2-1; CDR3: CASSSLLTGINEQFF; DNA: TGTGCCAGCAGCTCCCTTCTAACAGGGATCAATGAGCAGTTCTTC
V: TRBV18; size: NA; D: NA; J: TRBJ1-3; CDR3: CASSRAGQYSGNTIYF; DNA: TGTGCCAGCTCACGAGCCGGACAGTACTCTGGAAACACCATATATTTT
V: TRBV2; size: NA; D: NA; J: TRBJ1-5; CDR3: CASSHTGSLRSGQPQHF; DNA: TGTGCCAGCAGCCACACAGGATCCCTAAGGTCGGGTCAGCCCCAGCATTTT
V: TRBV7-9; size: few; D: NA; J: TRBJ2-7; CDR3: CASSPPTYEQYF; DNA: TGTGCCAGCAGCCCACCGACCTACGAGCAGTACTTC
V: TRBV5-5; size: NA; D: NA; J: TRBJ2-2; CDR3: CASYGGGELFF; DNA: TGTGCCAGCTACGGGGGCGGGGAGCTGTTTTTT